This record covers a single TCR beta chain. The antigen is undetermined. CDR3 length: 11 residues. V lost 5 bases and J lost 4, with 3 bases in between. Germline CDR1 is SEHNR and CDR2 is FQNEAQ (reference sequence). This sample is drawn from a study of cytomegalovirus exposure and HLA in healthy donors. Study-wide results and limits: Across HLA loci, a later analysis found differing TCR association rates, with DRB1 most and HLA-C fewest. Per published reports, the classifier diagnosed cytomegalovirus status with high specificity and sensitivity. There were some public TCRs occurring in many donors, but most TCR sequences were rare. The records held CMV serostatus as the only immune exposure information.

The primer mix had 60 Vbeta and 13 Jbeta primers. Profiling relied on immunoSEQ multiplex PCR, and the TCRdb table lists in-frame clones only, not all of them. The sample carries 37,000 or so clones, roughly 80% recorded once. The receptor comes from a woman between 40 and 55 years old in good health and CMV-seronegative. The chain couples TRBV7-9 to TRBJ2-1, with D unclear. The sequencing input was PBMCs. In DNA form, the CDR3 reads TGTGCCAGCAGCCCATACAATGAGCAGTTCTTC. Translated, it gives CASSPYNEQFF.